This TCR beta chain was documented in a study of beta chain features in type 1 diabetes. The sequenced template was cDNA made from the entire isolated RNA. This table comes from immunoSEQ multiplex PCR, and its TCRdb copy is limited to in-frame clones, with some not included. Among 350,000 to 450,000 clones listed, roughly 14% were seen once. Study outcomes and limitations: Relative to healthy donors, patients appeared to have naive, central memory and Treg TCRB repertoires that were more similar. Type 1 diabetes patients had fewer VDJ junction insertions and more deletions. Patients and controls would be equally affected if PCR favored shorter templates.

This clone turned up a few times. Its matching antigen is unknown. V shed 1 base and J shed 5 bases, with 12 bases lying between them. The CDR3 has 15 amino acids. Germline lookup yields CDR1 SEHNR and CDR2 FQNEAQ (reference sequence). The chain is built from TRBV7-9 and TRBJ2-1; D is unclear. This receptor was obtained from a man aged 25-40 years in good health. Sequencing was performed on naive CD4+ T cells from blood. The CDR3 loop reads CASSLVLRYDNEQFF. The CDR3, as DNA: TGTGCCAGCAGCTTAGTGTTACGGTATGACAATGAGCAGTTCTTC.